This T cell receptor beta chain was recorded in a study of blood T cell repertoires in COVID-19. Study details: Spain, Italy and the United States supplied samples that represented acute and convalescent COVID-19.

CDR3 size: 16 residues. Repertoires were generated with immunoSEQ multiplex PCR, while TCRdb's copy carries only in-frame clones and drops some. This table has a few hundred thousand clones, around 90% appearing once. The TCR comes from a young woman who had recovered from COVID-19. The J gene is TRBJ1-1, the V gene TRBV21-1; TRBD1, the table's D call, was not compared with the DNA. TRBV21-1 is a pseudogene segment. Sequenced input: PBMCs or T cells enriched from blood (not recorded which). CDR3: CASSKKTGQADVGAFF. The CDR3 DNA is TGTGCCAGCAGCAAGAAGACGGGACAGGCTGATGTGGGAGCTTTCTTT.